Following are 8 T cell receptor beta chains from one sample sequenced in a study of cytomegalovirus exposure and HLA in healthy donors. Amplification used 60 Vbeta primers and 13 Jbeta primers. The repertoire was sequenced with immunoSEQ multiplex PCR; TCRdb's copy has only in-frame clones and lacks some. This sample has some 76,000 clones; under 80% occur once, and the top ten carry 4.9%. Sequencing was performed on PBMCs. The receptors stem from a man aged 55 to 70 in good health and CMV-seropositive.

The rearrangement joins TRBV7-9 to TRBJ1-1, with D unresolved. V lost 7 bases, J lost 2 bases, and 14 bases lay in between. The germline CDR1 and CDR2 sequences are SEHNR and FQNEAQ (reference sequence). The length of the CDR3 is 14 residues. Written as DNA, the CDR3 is TGTGCCAGCACCGTAGTCTCTCGCAACACTGAAGCTTTCTTT. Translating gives CASTVVSRNTEAFF.

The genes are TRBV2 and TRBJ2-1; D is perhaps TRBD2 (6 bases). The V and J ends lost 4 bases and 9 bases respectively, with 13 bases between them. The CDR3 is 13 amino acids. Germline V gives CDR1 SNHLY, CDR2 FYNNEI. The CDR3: CASSGRGVREQFF. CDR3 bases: TGTGCCAGCAGTGGTCGCGGGGTCCGTGAGCAGTTCTTC.

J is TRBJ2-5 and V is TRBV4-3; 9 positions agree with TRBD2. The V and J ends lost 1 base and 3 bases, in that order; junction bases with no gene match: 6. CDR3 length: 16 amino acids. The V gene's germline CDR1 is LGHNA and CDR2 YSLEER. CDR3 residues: CASSQAGGGAEETQYF. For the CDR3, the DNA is TGCGCCAGCAGCCAAGCGGGCGGGGGGGCCGAAGAGACCCAGTACTTC.

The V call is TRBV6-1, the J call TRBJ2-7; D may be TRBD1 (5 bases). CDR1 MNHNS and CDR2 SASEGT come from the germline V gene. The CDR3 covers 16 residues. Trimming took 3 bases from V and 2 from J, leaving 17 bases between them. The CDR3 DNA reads TGTGCCAGCAGTGACCCCTACAGGCATCCAACCTACGAGCAGTACTTC. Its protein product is CASSDPYRHPTYEQYF.

This CDR3 reads CASLAIQGRLVETQYF. CDR3 nucleotide sequence: TGTGCCAGCCTTGCTATTCAGGGGCGACTCGTTGAGACCCAGTACTTC. V is TRBV27 and J is TRBJ2-5; a possible D gene is TRBD1 (6 bases). CDR1 and CDR2 (germline): MNHEY, SMNVEV (reference sequence). This CDR3 contains 16 residues. V lost 8 bases and J 5 bases, leaving 24 bases between the germline ends.

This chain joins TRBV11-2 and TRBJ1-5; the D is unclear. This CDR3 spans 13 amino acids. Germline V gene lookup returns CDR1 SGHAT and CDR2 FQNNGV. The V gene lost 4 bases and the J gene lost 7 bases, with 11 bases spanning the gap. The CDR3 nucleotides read TGTGCCAGCAGCTCGGGCGGGAGCCAGCCCCAGCATTTT. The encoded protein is CASSSGGSQPQHF.

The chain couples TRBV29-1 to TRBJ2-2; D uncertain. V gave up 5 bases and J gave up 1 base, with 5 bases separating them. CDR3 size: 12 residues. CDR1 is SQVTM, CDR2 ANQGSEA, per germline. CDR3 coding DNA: TGCAGCGTTAACTGGAACACCGGGGAGCTGTTTTTT. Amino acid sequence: CSVNWNTGELFF.

CDR3 DNA: TGTGCCAGCAGTTTATCGCGCCCATACGCAGGGCATGGCTACACCTTC. It specifies CASSLSRPYAGHGYTF. The chain has TRBV27 and TRBJ1-2; perhaps TRBD1 as D (5 bases). The CDR3 length is 16 residues. V lost 0 bases, J lost 6 bases, and 17 bases lay in between. Germline V gene lookup returns CDR1 MNHEY and CDR2 SMNVEV (reference sequence).